This TCR beta chain was observed in a study of vaccination effects on CD4 cells after COVID-19. Assay: immunoSEQ multiplex PCR; the TCRdb copy retains only in-frame clones and omits some. The data show roughly 63,000 clones, over 70% seen once. With the ViraFEST assay, the study expanded antigen-specific CD4+ T cells using viral peptide pools, then sequenced them. An approximately ten-day culture period preceded the isolation of CD4+ T cells. Nobody among the vaccine recipients had prior SARS-CoV-2 infection (nucleocapsid antibodies were negative). This clone was counted only a few times. The antigen is unknown. The source of this sequence is a human donor who received a COVID-19 vaccine. Source: CD4+ T cells from PBMCs cultured with HCoV-OC43 spike peptides, taken before COVID-19 vaccination. Regarding subset: HCoV-OC43 spike overlapping peptide pool stimulation.

The chain's CDR3 is CASSTTGGFGYTF. The CDR3 coding sequence is TGTGCCAGCAGCACGACAGGGGGCTTTGGCTACACCTTC. The chain combines TRBV12-3 or TRBV12-4 with TRBJ1-2, with 10 nucleotides matching TRBD1. V lost 6 bases, J lost 7 bases, and 5 bases stayed unmatched. This CDR3 spans 13 amino acids.